What follows is one T cell receptor beta chain and its context. In this sample, this clonotype turned up many times. Its cognate antigen has yet to be identified. Nothing much larger sits one base from this clone, and base qualities are not available. The time point label, read with the paper, signifies: newly diagnosed GD, antithyroid drugs for less than 3 months. RNA was extracted from PBMCs in TRIzol for both TCR sequencing and RNA sequencing. Graves' disease was diagnosed according to American Thyroid Association guidelines. The patients came from an endocrinology department in Xi'an, China. From each patient, about 9.7 milliliters of peripheral blood was collected into an EDTA anticoagulant tube. Ficoll Paque Plus density gradient separation was used to isolate PBMCs, and no additional T cell sorting was done. An Agilent 2100 Bioanalyzer and agarose gel were used to check RNA quality, while a NanoDrop 2000 measured RNA concentration.

The data originate from a study of regulatory T cells in long-lasting Graves disease (dated by TCRdb to about 2021). For the wider study: Newly diagnosed Graves' disease patients had taken antithyroid drugs for less than 3 months. Persistent Graves' disease patients were compared with newly diagnosed Graves' disease patients by peripheral blood TCR sequencing and RNA sequencing. The study was registered as a clinical trial and conducted in China. A total of around 35 samples underwent TCR sequencing, from about 13 patients with persistent Graves' disease and roughly 20 patients with newly diagnosed Graves' disease.

The method behind the library was multiplex PCR. Data came from an Illumina HiSeq 4000. iRepertoire HTBI primers and Arm-PCR amplification of CDR3 regions were used to construct TCR beta libraries. Before sequencing, the PCR products underwent gel purification. Under the source paper's analysis protocol: Across samples, 62 TRBV and 13 to 15 TRBJ segments were identified and used for gene usage analysis of CDR3 amino acid clonotypes. Filtered high-quality paired reads were merged into contigs using COPE and FqMerger. BLAST was used to align contigs to IMGT TRBV, TRBD and TRBJ reference genes, and CDR3 was defined according to IMGT. Clonotypes above 0.1% frequency were classified as highly expanded clones. Shannon entropy was used to measure repertoire diversity, and the Gini coefficient was used to measure V-J evenness. Public clonotypes were defined as clonotypes shared by more than one individual. Through fastp at Q25 and MiXCR, TCRdb rebuilt clones from the public reads, retaining in-frame beta chains. Rows with one shared CDR3 protein collapse into an entry with the most common genes and DNA. TCRdb, not the original authors, processed these V and J calls. For this sample there are 440,000 or so distinct CDR3 sequences; 16% appear just once. The ten largest clones represent about 10% of the sample.

General findings and caveats noted by the study authors: The study examined only peripheral blood because the primary lesion, thyroid tissue, could not be accessed. Patients with persistent disease shared more public clonotypes (about 2,700) than newly diagnosed patients did (966). Compared with newly diagnosed patients, patients with persistent Graves' disease had lower TCR Shannon entropy and fewer highly expanded clones, which suggests clonal expansion. Persistent disease showed preferential use of TRBV28, TRBJ1-2 and TRBJ2-5, whereas newly diagnosed disease favored TRBV20-1 and TRBJ2-1. The authors noted that the small sample size was a limitation that may lower accuracy. Only the TCR beta chain was sequenced and analyzed.

For CDR1 and CDR2, the germline V gene lists MDHEN and SYDVKM. The CDR3 contains 16 residues, cysteine and phenylalanine counted. Of the read, only the CDR3 DNA is kept; its 48 bases are in frame from base 1. The junction carries 23 bases between V and J, which are trimmed by 7 bases and 8 bases respectively. This sample was shared with a second study, whose subject was T cells in Graves' hyperthyroidism and ophthalmopathy. That second publication adds: A patient counted as having stable Graves' hyperthyroidism if no progression to ophthalmopathy occurred over 18 months of follow-up. Hyperthyroidism patients were newly diagnosed, with disease duration under 2 months, and aged 18 to 65 years. Any patient with an uncontrolled infection, another autoimmune disease, pregnancy or lactation was excluded. Diagnoses were based on clinical symptoms, serum thyroxine and TRAb, thyroid ultrasound and orbital computed tomography. A first-round RT-PCR of the TCR CDR3 used the HTBI primer set with the Qiagen OneStep RT-PCR kit. Most expanded thyroid clonotypes (frequency above 0.001) were also detected in blood, suggesting blood repertoires may reflect thyroid immune responses. A 13 V-J signature model separated ophthalmopathy from stable hyperthyroidism, with roughly 88% sensitivity and about 81% specificity in cross-validation and 80%/75% in testing. In validation, the model predicted progression to ophthalmopathy with roughly 66% sensitivity and 72% to 75% specificity, a median of 6.5 months before onset. To identify TCR V-J signatures that set the groups apart, the researchers used a discovery cohort of about a hundred patients, made up of about 44 with Graves' ophthalmopathy and about 60 with stable Graves' hyperthyroidism. Prospective prediction of ophthalmopathy was tested in an independent validation cohort consisting of roughly 19 hyperthyroidism patients and about 17 patients who later progressed to ophthalmopathy. For training and testing, the 80 to 100 patients in the discovery cohort were randomly divided in a 7:3 ratio. In six Graves' hyperthyroidism patients, the study also compared T-cell repertoires from thyroid tissue with T-cell repertoires from blood. Once sampling was done, hyperthyroidism patients were given methimazole at a starting dose of 30 mg daily, whereas ophthalmopathy patients were given high-dose intravenous methylprednisolone. The libraries were constructed in a second round of multiplex PCR and then size-selected and purified. Paired-end sequencing of the libraries was performed with 100 bp reads on an Illumina HiSeq2000. SOAPnuke was used to process the raw data, with reads discarded if the reads contained adapters or uncalled bases, had a mean Phred below 15, or lacked an exact constant-primer or identifier match. High-quality paired reads were merged with COPE v1.2.5, and unique nucleotide sequences were defined as clonotypes. Clonotypes were aligned to IMGT TRBV, TRBD and TRBJ reference segments using MiTCR v1.1. The analysis was restricted to V-J combinations with a frequency above 0.0001, which together covered 99% to 99.2% of the repertoires. A TCS score was defined as the ratio between F50 (clonal expansion) and ExV (chaos), using BLOSUM62-based TCRdist between CDR3 peptides within each V-J. Welch's t-statistics and random forest reduced some 510 V-J features to under 15, which were used in a naive Bayes classifier (R e1071). Sample size was not statistically predetermined, and investigators were not blinded to group allocation. TCR Vbeta CDR3 sequencing of 130 to 150 peripheral blood samples (approximately 44 ophthalmopathy, about 80 hyperthyroidism and roughly 17 progressor patients) is reported in the paper.

The sequence came from a woman aged 25 to 39 with Graves disease. Donor details come from another sample of the same person, matched by shared clones. The chain uses TRBV28 and TRBJ1-4; the D gene assignment is ambiguous. The material sequenced was peripheral blood mononuclear cells (PBMCs), taken at new diagnosis, from a patient treated with antithyroid drugs. The CDR3: CASNTRTAGFREKLFF. The nucleotide sequence reads TGTGCCAGCAACACTCGTACTGCGGGCTTTCGGGAAAAACTGTTTTTT.